What follows are 20 T cell receptor beta chains derived from one specimen sequenced in a study of CD8+ T cells in alopecia areata. Treatment described: oral pan-JAK inhibitor, 5-10 mg twice daily. Sequencing relied on a cDNA template that was reverse transcribed from extracted RNA. Sequencing was performed with immunoSEQ multiplex PCR; in TCRdb, only in-frame clones are kept and a portion is missing. The sample holds 150,000 to 200,000 clones, roughly three fifths seen once. The sample here was CD4+ T cells sorted from blood, taken around week 50, from a patient treated with tofacitinib. The origin of the receptors is a human donor with alopecia areata.

The chain combines TRBV5-1 with TRBJ1-6, with unresolved D. Germline values: CDR1 SGHRS, CDR2 YFSETQ. This CDR3 has 13 residues. The germline V and J ends were trimmed by 5 bases and 10 bases, with 13 bases remaining between them. The CDR3 DNA reads as TGCGCCAGCAGAGGAGACGAAAGGTCACCCCTCCACTTT. Amino acids: CASRGDERSPLHF.

The chain links TRBV7-6 to TRBJ2-5; D is ambiguous. The germline gives CDR1 SGHVS, CDR2 FNYEAQ. This CDR3 contains 16 residues. V lost 4 bases and J 4 bases, leaving 19 bases between the germline ends. The CDR3: CASSSTTTYQGETQYF. DNA for the CDR3: TGTGCCAGCAGCTCCACCACGACATATCAAGGAGAGACCCAGTACTTC.

This clone came up a few times. The chain is built from TRBV2 and TRBJ2-3; no clear D gene. Trimming took 5 bases from V and 0 from J, leaving 6 bases between them. Germline V lookup: CDR1 SNHLY, CDR2 FYNNEI. The CDR3 has 13 residues. The CDR3 DNA sequence: TGTGCCAGCAGTTCCTTAAGCACAGATACGCAGTATTTT. Protein product: CASSSLSTDTQYF.

This clone was observed a few times. The chain couples TRBV5-1 to TRBJ2-2; D not certain. The CDR3 sequence is 14 residues long. Trimming removed 2 bases at V and 1 base at J, with 6 bases between. The germline CDR1 and CDR2 sequences are SGHRS and YFSETQ. CDR3 DNA: TGCGCCAGCAGCTTATTCCAGAACACCGGGGAGCTGTTTTTT. Protein sequence: CASSLFQNTGELFF.

The chain links TRBV29-1 to TRBJ2-3; D is ambiguous. Germline V lookup: CDR1 SQVTM, CDR2 ANQGSEA. Trimming took off 5 bases at V and 5 bases at J, with 17 bases between the two ends. The CDR3 is 14 amino acids. The CDR3 bases are TGCAGCGTTTCGACTGGGCCTCCGGGAGATACGCAGTATTTT. Amino acids: CSVSTGPPGDTQYF.

This chain joins TRBV30 and TRBJ1-5; no definite D call. V was trimmed by 1 base and J by 7 bases, leaving 14 bases between them. The germline gives CDR1 GTSNPN, CDR2 SVGIG (reference sequence). The CDR3 is 14 amino acids. In DNA form, the CDR3 reads TGTGCCTGGAGTGCTGGACTCATCCAACAGCCCCAGCATTTT. Translating it yields CAWSAGLIQQPQHF.

About this clone: Different DNA sequences within this sample yield the same CDR3. The rearrangement uses TRBV30 and TRBJ1-2; TRBD1 matches 10 bases. This CDR3 is built from 13 residues. V lost 0 bases, J lost 7 bases, and 2 bases stayed unmatched. The V gene's germline CDR1 is GTSNPN and CDR2 SVGIG (reference sequence). CDR3 nucleotides: TGTGCCTGGAGTGTTGACAGGGGGCTTGGCTACACCTTC. The encoded protein is CAWSVDRGLGYTF.

This clone was picked up a small number of times. This sequence joins TRBV29-1 and TRBJ1-1; D is possibly TRBD1 (6 bases). Between the trimmed V and J ends, which lost 7 bases and 0 bases, there was a span of 12 bases. Germline V lookup: CDR1 SQVTM, CDR2 ANQGSEA. This CDR3 has 13 amino acids. The CDR3 spells CSGGQSMNTEAFF. The CDR3 region has the DNA TGCAGCGGGGGACAAAGCATGAACACTGAAGCTTTCTTT.

This chain's CDR3 is CASSQARANSPLHF. The CDR3 DNA is TGCGCCAGCAGCCAAGCCAGGGCAAATTCACCCCTCCACTTT. The V call is TRBV4-3, the J call TRBJ1-6, with D tentatively TRBD1 (5 bases). This CDR3 comprises 14 residues. V gave up 1 base and J gave up 7 bases, with 8 bases separating them. Per germline, CDR1 LGHNA and CDR2 YSLEER.

The chain uses TRBV25-1 and TRBJ2-1; TRBD2 is a possible D gene (6 bases). The CDR3 extends over 14 amino acids. V was pared by 2 bases and J by 6 bases, with 11 bases between. CDR1 and CDR2 from the germline V gene are MGHDK and SYGVNS. The DNA of the CDR3 is TGTGCCAGCAGTGAACCTAGCGTGTCCAATGAGCAGTTCTTC. It encodes CASSEPSVSNEQFF.

V is TRBV6-1 and J is TRBJ2-3; 10 nucleotides match TRBD2. The CDR3 extends over 19 amino acids. J was trimmed by 2 bases and V by 3 bases; bases with no gene match: 14. The germline V gene encodes CDR1 MNHNS and CDR2 SASEGT. In DNA form, the CDR3 reads TGTGCCAGCAGTGACCCGGGACTAGCGACCAAGGAGCCCACAGATACGCAGTATTTT. This gives the protein CASSDPGLATKEPTDTQYF.

The chain is built from TRBV4-3 and TRBJ2-7; 9 bases are a match to TRBD1. CDR3 length equals 15 residues. The V segment lost 0 bases and the J segment 4 bases; nucleotides outside the gene matches: 4. Germline CDR1 reads LGHNA; CDR2 reads YSLEER. The CDR3 DNA reads as TGCGCCAGCAGCCAAGAGGGACAGGGTAGATACGAGCAGTACTTC. Amino acid sequence: CASSQEGQGRYEQYF.

V gene TRBV29-1 combines with J gene TRBJ2-3, with a weak D call TRBD1 (5 bases). The CDR3 totals 14 residues. Germline CDR1 SQVTM, CDR2 ANQGSEA. The V gene lost 7 bases and the J gene lost 0 bases, with 14 bases spanning the gap. CDR3 protein: CSAEGVLSTDTQYF. CDR3 bases: TGCAGCGCCGAAGGGGTGTTGAGCACAGATACGCAGTATTTT.

This chain links TRBV14 with TRBJ2-3; TRBD2 aligns across 8 bases. The length of the CDR3 is 20 residues. The germline CDR1 and CDR2 sequences are SGHDN and FVKESK. The ends lost 0 bases at V and 0 bases at J; junction bases unmatched: 14. Here the CDR3 DNA reads TGTGCCAGCAGCCAAGATCTATGGGCCGGGACTAGGGTTAGCACAGATACGCAGTATTTT. Translating gives CASSQDLWAGTRVSTDTQYF.

This clone turned up a few times. The CDR3 here is CASSLAGQYEQYF. In nucleotides, the CDR3 is TGTGCCAGCAGCTTAGCGGGACAATACGAGCAGTACTTC. The J gene is TRBJ2-7, the V gene TRBV7-8; tentatively, D is TRBD1 (6 bases). Between the trimmed V and J ends, which lost 0 bases and 4 bases, there was a span of 7 bases. CDR1 and CDR2 from the germline V gene are SGHVS and FQNEAQ. CDR3 length: 13 amino acids.

This clone was picked up a small number of times. The gene calls are TRBV14 and TRBJ1-6; 9 nucleotides agree with TRBD1. Losses at the gene ends were 2 bases for V and 9 bases for J; bases not matched to a gene: 8. The CDR3 extends over 16 amino acids. From germline, CDR1 is SGHDN and CDR2 FVKESK. DNA of the CDR3: TGTGCCAGCAGCCAAACCGGGACAGGGAGGAGTTCACCCCTCCACTTT. Its translation: CASSQTGTGRSSPLHF. The complete variable domain, with remaining parts taken from reference TRBV14 and TRBJ1-6, reads EAGVTQFPSHSVIEKGQTVTLRCDPISGHDNLYWYRRVMGKEIKFLLHFVKESKQDESGMPNNRFLAERTGGTYSTLKVQPAELEDSGVYFCASSQTGTGRSSPLHFGNGTRLTVT.

V usage is TRBV5-6 and J usage is TRBJ2-2; 7 bases are shared with TRBD2. With 4 bases clipped from V and 3 bases from J, the junction kept 9 bases outside the gene matches. Germline loops: CDR1 SGHDT, CDR2 YYEEEE. The CDR3 sequence is 16 residues long. The CDR3 nucleotides read TGTGCCAGCAGCCCCCAGGGACTAATACACACCGGGGAGCTGTTTTTT. Its protein is CASSPQGLIHTGELFF. The whole variable domain, filled in from reference TRBV5-6 and TRBJ2-2, reads DAGVTQSPTHLIKTRGQQVTLRCSPKSGHDTVSWYQQALGQGPQFIFQYYEEEERQRGNFPDRFSGHQFPNYSSELNVNALLLGDSALYLCASSPQGLIHTGELFFGEGSRLTVL.

This clone appeared a single time. This chain joins TRBV29-1 and TRBJ2-7, with 9 positions matching TRBD1. The CDR3 consists of 13 residues. After removal of 5 bases from V and 3 bases from J, the junction contained 5 bases not matched to a gene. In germline, CDR1 is SQVTM, CDR2 ANQGSEA. The CDR3 sequence is CSVRTGVHYEQYF. CDR3 DNA sequence: TGCAGCGTTAGGACAGGGGTCCACTACGAGCAGTACTTC.

In this sample, this clone turned up a few times. The V and J genes are TRBV7-9 and TRBJ2-1; D perhaps matches TRBD2 (7 bases). The germline V gene encodes CDR1 SEHNR and CDR2 FQNEAQ (reference sequence). Trimming removed 0 bases from V and 8 bases from J, with 23 bases in between. The length of the CDR3 is 18 residues. CDR3 protein: CASSLARGGTTSSDEQFF. The DNA for the CDR3 is TGTGCCAGCAGCTTAGCCAGGGGAGGGACTACTTCTAGTGATGAGCAGTTCTTC.

The chain couples TRBV14 to TRBJ1-1; a possible D gene is TRBD1 (6 bases). Germline-derived CDR1 and CDR2 are SGHDN and FVKESK. This CDR3 comprises 13 residues. V was shortened by 3 bases and J by 5 bases, with 10 bases between the two germline ends. The CDR3 DNA reads TGTGCCAGCAGCCAGGGGGCATGGACTGAAGCTTTCTTT. The encoded protein is CASSQGAWTEAFF.